What follows describes a single TCR beta chain. Its cognate antigen is unknown. The sample originates from a study of T cell responses to AZD1222 COVID-19 vaccine. Study-wide points: Only five or six individuals given AZD1222 were seropositive at baseline. Close to half of all spike-specific TCRs reportedly target regions of the variants that are unmutated. Donors in the cohort were predominantly white British and more often female, and clonal diversity was possibly underestimated.

Only in-frame clones appear in the TCRdb table, and some are missing; sequencing was by immunoSEQ multiplex PCR. The sample lists about 110,000 clones, 87% occurring once. CDR1 is LNHDA, CDR2 SQIVND, per germline (reference sequence). The CDR3 loop spans 15 amino acids. J was trimmed by 6 bases and V by 9 bases; bases with no gene match: 6. This chain joins TRBV19 and TRBJ2-1; 15 positions match TRBD2. This receptor was taken from an adult in good health. The sample was peripheral blood, taken on day 0 of AZD1222 vaccination. The CDR3 DNA reads TGTGCCAGCAGGACTAGCGGGAGGGCCGGCAATGAGCAGTTCTTC. Protein product: CASRTSGRAGNEQFF.